Given below is one TCR beta chain in context. This sample was included in a study of blood T cell repertoires in COVID-19. Study-level background: Researchers got acute and convalescent COVID-19 samples from the United States, Italy and Spain. From T cells, B-cell-depleted T cells, or PBMCs came the material, which was cDNA or gDNA.

Participant-reported clinical history was the basis for cohort assignment. Authors' methods: Nucleated cell counts were estimated from reference gene primer amplification. TCRdb keeps only in-frame clones here, not all; method: immunoSEQ multiplex PCR. The DNA was the basis for D and trimming; V, J and clone size are from that table. Of about 270,000 clones in the sample, around 89% were seen once. The length of the CDR3 is 16 residues. Trimming removed 3 bases from V and 7 bases from J; junction bases left unmatched: 8. CDR1 is SNHLY and CDR2 is FYNNEI in the germline V gene. Sequences were obtained from PBMCs or T cells enriched from blood (not recorded which). The V and J genes are TRBV2 and TRBJ2-1; 11 nucleotides line up with TRBD2. This sequence was found in a woman aged 25-40 years with acute COVID-19. The CDR3 DNA reads TGTGCCAGCAGTGACCGACTAGCGGGAACGGGGAATGAGCAGTTCTTC. It yields the protein CASSDRLAGTGNEQFF.